This T cell receptor beta chain was retrieved from a study of OX40 agonist ivuxolimab in advanced cancers. Study background: Administration of intravenous ivuxolimab to patients occurred every 2 weeks at 0.01 to 10 mg/kg.

CDR1 is MDHEN and CDR2 is SYDVKM in the germline V gene. The CDR3 totals 15 residues. With 1 base clipped from V and 7 bases from J, the junction kept 3 bases outside the gene matches. In the case of this clone: Its cognate antigen is unknown.

Study results and caveats: At 0.1-3.0 mg/kg, partial responders had clonal expansion among the lowest observed. Clonal expansion by week 6 occurred in CD4+ and CD8+ blood T cells (at 0.1 to 3.0 mg/kg).

Profiled with immunoSEQ multiplex PCR; TCRdb holds only in-frame clones, not every one. The table lists over 15,000 clones, more than 65% of them singletons. The receptor was isolated from an adult with an advanced solid tumor such as melanoma, head and neck, liver or kidney cancer. V gene TRBV28 combines with J gene TRBJ2-1, with 11 bases fitting TRBD1. This sample comprised CD4+ or CD8+ T cells sorted from blood, obtained in a trial of the OX40 agonist ivuxolimab. The CDR3 here is CASSLSGQGVNEQFF. The CDR3 region has the DNA TGTGCCAGCAGTTTATCGGGACAGGGGGTAAATGAGCAGTTCTTC.